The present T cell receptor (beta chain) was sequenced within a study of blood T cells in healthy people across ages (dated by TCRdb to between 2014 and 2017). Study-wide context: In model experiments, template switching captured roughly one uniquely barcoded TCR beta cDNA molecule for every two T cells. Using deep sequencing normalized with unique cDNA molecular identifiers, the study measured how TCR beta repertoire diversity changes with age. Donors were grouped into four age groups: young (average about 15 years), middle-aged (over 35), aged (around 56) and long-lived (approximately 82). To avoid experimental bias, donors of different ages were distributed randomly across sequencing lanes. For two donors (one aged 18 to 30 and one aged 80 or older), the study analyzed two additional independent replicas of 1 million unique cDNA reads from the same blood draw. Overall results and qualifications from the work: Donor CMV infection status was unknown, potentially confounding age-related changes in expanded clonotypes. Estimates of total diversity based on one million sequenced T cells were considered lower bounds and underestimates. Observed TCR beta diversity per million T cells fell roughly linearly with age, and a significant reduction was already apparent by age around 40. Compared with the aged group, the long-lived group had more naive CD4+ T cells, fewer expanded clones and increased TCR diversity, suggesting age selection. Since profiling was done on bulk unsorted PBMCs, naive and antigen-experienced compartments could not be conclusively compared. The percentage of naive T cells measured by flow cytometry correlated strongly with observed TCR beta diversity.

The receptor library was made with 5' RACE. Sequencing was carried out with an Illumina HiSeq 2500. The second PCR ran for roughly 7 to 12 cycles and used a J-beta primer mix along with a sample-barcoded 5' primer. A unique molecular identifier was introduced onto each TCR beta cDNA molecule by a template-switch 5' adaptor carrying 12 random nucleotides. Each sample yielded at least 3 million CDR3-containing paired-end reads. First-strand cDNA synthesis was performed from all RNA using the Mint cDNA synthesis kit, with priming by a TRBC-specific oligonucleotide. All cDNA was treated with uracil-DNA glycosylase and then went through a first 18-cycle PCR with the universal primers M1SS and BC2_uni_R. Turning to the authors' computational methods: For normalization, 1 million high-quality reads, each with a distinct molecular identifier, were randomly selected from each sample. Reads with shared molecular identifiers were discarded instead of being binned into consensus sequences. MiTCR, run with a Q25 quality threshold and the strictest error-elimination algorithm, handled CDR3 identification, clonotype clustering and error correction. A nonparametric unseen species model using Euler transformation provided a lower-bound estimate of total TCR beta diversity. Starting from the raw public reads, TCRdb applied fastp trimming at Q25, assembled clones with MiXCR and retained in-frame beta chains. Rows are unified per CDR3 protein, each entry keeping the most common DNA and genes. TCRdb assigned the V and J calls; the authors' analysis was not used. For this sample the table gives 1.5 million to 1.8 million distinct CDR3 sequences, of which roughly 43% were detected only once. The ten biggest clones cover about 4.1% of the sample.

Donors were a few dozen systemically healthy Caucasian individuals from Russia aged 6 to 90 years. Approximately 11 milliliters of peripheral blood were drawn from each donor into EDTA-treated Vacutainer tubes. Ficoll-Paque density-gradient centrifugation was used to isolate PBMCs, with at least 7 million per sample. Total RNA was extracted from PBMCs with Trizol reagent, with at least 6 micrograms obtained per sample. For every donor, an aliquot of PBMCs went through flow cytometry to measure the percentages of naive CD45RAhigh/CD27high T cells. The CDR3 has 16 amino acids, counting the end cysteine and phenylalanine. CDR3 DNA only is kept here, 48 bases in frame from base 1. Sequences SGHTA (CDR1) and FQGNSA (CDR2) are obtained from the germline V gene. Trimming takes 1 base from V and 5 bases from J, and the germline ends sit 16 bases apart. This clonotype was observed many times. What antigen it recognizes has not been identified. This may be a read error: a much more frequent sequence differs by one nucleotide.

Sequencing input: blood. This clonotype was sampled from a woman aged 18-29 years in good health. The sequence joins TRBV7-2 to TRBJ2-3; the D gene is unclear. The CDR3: CASSLGVRIAGDTQYF. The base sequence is TGTGCCAGCAGCTTAGGGGTAAGGATCGCAGGAGATACGCAGTATTTT.